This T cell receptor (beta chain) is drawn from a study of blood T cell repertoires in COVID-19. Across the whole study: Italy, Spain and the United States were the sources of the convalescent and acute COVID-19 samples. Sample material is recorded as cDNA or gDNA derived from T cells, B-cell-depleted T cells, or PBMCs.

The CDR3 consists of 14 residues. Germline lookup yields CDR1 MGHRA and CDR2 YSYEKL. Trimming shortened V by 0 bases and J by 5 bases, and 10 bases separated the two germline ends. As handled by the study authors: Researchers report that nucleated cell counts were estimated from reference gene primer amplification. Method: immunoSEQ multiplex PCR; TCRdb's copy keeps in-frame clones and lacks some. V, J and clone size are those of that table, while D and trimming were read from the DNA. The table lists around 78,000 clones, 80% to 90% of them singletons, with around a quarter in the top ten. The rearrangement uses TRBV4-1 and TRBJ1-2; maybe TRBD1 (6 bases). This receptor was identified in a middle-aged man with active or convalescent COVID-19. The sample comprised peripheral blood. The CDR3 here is CASSQEPQGYGYTF. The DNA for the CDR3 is TGCGCCAGCAGCCAAGAACCGCAGGGGTATGGCTACACCTTC.